Each of the 5 T cell receptor beta chains below was sequenced from the same sample in a study of cytomegalovirus exposure and HLA in healthy donors. Both 60 Vbeta primers and 13 Jbeta primers went into the PCR. Assay used: immunoSEQ multiplex PCR; TCRdb lists only in-frame clones, some missing. The sample yields 150,000 to 200,000 clones, roughly 80% seen once. Sequencing was carried out using PBMCs. These receptors were obtained from a man aged 25-45 years in good health and CMV-seronegative.

The genes are TRBV29-1 and TRBJ2-1; perhaps TRBD1 as D (6 bases). CDR1 is SQVTM, CDR2 ANQGSEA, per germline. CDR3 length equals 14 residues. Trimming cost V 5 bases and J 0 bases, with 11 bases left between them. The DNA for the CDR3 is TGCAGCGTTCGACAGGACAGCTCCTACAATGAGCAGTTCTTC. Translation gives CSVRQDSSYNEQFF.

This clone was observed a single time. This chain joins TRBV5-1 and TRBJ2-1, with 7 bases lining up with TRBD2. From germline, CDR1 is SGHRS and CDR2 YFSETQ. After removal of 7 bases from V and 9 bases from J, the junction contained 10 bases not matched to a gene. The CDR3 loop spans 13 amino acids. As DNA, the CDR3 is TGCGCCAGCGTGGCGGGAGAGGGAGGTGAGCAGTTCTTC. Its translation is CASVAGEGGEQFF.

The chain recombines TRBV5-4 with TRBJ1-1; D perhaps matches TRBD1 (6 bases). Trimming stripped 5 bases from V and 4 bases from J, with 12 bases between. There are 13 residues in the CDR3. The germline CDR1 and CDR2 sequences are SGHNT and YYREEE (reference sequence). The CDR3 region has the DNA TGTGCCAGCAGTACAGGGTTAATCACTGAAGCTTTCTTT. As protein: CASSTGLITEAFF.

This clone showed up just once. The chain carries TRBV10-2 and TRBJ2-7; D perhaps matches TRBD1 (6 bases). CDR1 WSHSY and CDR2 SAAADI come from the germline V gene. The CDR3 sequence is 13 residues long. Trimming stripped 2 bases from V and 6 bases from J, with 11 bases between. The CDR3 DNA is TGCGCCAGCAGTGAGAGGGGGTGGGGCGAGCAGTACTTC. The encoded protein is CASSERGWGEQYF.

The CDR3 DNA follows: TGCAGCGTTCCCGGGACTAGCTTGTTAGAGCAGTACTTC. It yields the protein CSVPGTSLLEQYF. V is TRBV29-1 and J is TRBJ2-7; 9 bases match TRBD2. This CDR3 has 13 amino acids. The germline gives CDR1 SQVTM, CDR2 ANQGSEA. V gave up 5 bases and J gave up 7 bases; unmatched junction bases: 9.